This T cell receptor (beta chain) was sequenced for a study of control samples from healthy donors and cancer patients. The assay was immunoSEQ multiplex PCR, and TCRdb's table has in-frame clones only and misses some. The sample has about 200,000 clones; about 90% are singletons. V lost 3 bases, J lost 2 bases, and 5 bases lay in between. CDR1 GTSNPN and CDR2 SVGIG come from the germline V gene (reference sequence). The CDR3 runs 13 residues. The V gene is TRBV30, the J gene TRBJ2-6; a possible D gene is TRBD2 (5 bases). The receptor comes from a man aged 25-45 years in good health. The specimen was blood. The CDR3: CAWREAGANVLTF. In DNA form, the CDR3 reads TGTGCCTGGAGGGAGGCTGGGGCCAACGTCCTGACTTTC.